The source of this TCR beta chain is a study of blood T cell repertoires in COVID-19. Across the study: The origin of the acute and convalescent COVID-19 samples was the United States, Italy and Spain. Nucleic acid was either cDNA or gDNA, and it came from T cells, B-cell-depleted T cells, or PBMCs.

Original data processing: Reference gene primer amplification gave estimated nucleated cell counts. The method was immunoSEQ multiplex PCR; TCRdb's version includes in-frame clones alone and lacks a portion of them. V and J calls and clone size are those listed in that table; D and trimming were worked out from the DNA. This table has roughly 160,000 clones, more than 75% appearing once. In germline, CDR1 is LGHDT, CDR2 YNNKEL (reference sequence). The CDR3 sequence is 14 residues long. The V segment lost 1 base and the J segment 3 bases; nucleotides outside the gene matches: 1. Patients in Seattle were enrolled during active infection, then followed longitudinally.

Sequencing was performed on peripheral blood. This clonotype originated in a woman aged 80 or over with COVID-19, enrolled during active disease. The chain is built from TRBV3-1 (or the pseudogene TRBV3-2) and TRBJ1-1, with TRBD1 identical over 8 bases. The DNA for the CDR3 is TGTGCCAGCAGCCAAGTACAGGGGGACACTGAAGCTTTCTTT. Translation: CASSQVQGDTEAFF.